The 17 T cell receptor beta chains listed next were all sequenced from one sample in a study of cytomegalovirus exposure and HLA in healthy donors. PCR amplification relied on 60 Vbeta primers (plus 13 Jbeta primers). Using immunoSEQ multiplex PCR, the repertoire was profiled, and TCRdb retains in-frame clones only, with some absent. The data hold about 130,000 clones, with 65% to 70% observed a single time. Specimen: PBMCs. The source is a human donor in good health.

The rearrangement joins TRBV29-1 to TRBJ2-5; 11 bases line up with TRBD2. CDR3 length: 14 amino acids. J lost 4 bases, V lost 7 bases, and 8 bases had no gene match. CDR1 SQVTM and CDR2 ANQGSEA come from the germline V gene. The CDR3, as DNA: TGCAGCGCCGTGGGCCTAGCGGGAGGAGAGACCCAGTACTTC. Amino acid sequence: CSAVGLAGGETQYF.

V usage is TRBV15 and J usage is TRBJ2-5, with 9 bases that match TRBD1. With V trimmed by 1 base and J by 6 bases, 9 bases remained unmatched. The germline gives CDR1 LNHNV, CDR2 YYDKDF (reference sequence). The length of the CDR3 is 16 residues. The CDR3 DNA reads TGTGCCACCAGCAGAGGTGGACAGGGGCCAAGGAAGACCCAGTACTTC. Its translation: CATSRGGQGPRKTQYF. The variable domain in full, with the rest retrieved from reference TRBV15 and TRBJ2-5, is DAMVIQNPRYQVTQFGKPVTLSCSQTLNHNVMYWYQQKSSQAPKLLFHYYDKDFNNEADTPDNFQSRRPNTSFCFLDIRSPGLGDTAMYLCATSRGGQGPRKTQYFGPGTRLLVL.

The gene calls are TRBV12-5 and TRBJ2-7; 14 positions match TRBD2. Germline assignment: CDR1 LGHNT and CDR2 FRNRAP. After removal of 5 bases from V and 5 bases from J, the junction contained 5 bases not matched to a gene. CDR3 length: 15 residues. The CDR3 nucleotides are TGTGCTAGTGGTCTGGGACTAGCGGGAGTGGACGAGCAGTACTTC. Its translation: CASGLGLAGVDEQYF.

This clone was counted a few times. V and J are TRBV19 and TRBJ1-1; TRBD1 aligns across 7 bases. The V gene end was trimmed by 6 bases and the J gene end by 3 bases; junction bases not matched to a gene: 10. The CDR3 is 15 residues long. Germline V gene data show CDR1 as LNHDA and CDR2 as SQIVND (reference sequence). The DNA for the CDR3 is TGTGCCAGTAGAGTATTCTACAGGGGCGACACTGAAGCTTTCTTT. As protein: CASRVFYRGDTEAFF. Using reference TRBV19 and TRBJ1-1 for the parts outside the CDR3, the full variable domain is DGGITQSPKYLFRKEGQNVTLSCEQNLNHDAMYWYRQDPGQGLRLIYYSQIVNDFQKGDIAEGYSVSREKKESFPLTVTSAQKNPTAFYLCASRVFYRGDTEAFFGQGTRLTVV.

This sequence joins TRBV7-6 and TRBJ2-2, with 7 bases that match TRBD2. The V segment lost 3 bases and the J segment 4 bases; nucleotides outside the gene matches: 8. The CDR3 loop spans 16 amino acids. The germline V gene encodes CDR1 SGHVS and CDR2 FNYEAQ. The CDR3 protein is CASSLFGEGSTGELFF. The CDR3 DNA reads TGTGCCAGCAGCTTGTTTGGGGAGGGAAGCACCGGGGAGCTGTTTTTT.

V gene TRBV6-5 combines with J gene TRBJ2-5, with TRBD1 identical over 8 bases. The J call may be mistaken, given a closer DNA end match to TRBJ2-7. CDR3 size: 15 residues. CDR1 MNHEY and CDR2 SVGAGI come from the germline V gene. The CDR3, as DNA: TGTGCCAGCAGGCGGGGACAGGACCACGGGAGCGAGCAGTACTTC. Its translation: CASRRGQDHGSEQYF.

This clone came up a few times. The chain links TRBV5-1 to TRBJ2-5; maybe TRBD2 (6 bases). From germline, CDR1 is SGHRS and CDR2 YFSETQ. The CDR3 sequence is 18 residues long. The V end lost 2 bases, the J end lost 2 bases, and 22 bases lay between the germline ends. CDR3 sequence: CASSLLEDAIAAQETQYF. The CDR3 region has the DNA TGCGCCAGCAGCTTACTAGAGGATGCAATAGCGGCACAAGAGACCCAGTACTTC.

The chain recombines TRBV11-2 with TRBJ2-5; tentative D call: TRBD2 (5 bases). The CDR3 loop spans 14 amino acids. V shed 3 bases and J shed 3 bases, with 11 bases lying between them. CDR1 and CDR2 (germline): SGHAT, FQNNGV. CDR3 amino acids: CASSFSGSEETQYF. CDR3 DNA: TGTGCCAGCAGCTTCAGTGGTAGCGAAGAGACCCAGTACTTC.

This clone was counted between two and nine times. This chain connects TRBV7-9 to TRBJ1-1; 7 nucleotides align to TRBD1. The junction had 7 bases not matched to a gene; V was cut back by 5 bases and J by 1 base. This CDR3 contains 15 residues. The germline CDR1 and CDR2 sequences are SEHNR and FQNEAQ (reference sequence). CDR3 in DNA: TGTGCCAGCAGCCAGTATACAGGGGCGAACACTGAAGCTTTCTTT. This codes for CASSQYTGANTEAFF.

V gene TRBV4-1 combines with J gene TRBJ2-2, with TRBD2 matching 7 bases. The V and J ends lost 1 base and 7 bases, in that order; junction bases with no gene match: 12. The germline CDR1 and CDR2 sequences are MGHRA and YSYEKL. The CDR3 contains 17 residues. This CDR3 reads CASSQARAGVGGGELFF. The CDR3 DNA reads TGCGCCAGCAGCCAAGCCCGTGCGGGAGTGGGTGGCGGGGAGCTGTTTTTT.

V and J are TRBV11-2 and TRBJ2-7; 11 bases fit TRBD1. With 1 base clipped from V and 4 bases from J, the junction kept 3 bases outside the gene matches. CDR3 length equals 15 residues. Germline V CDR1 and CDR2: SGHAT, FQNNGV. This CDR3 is CASSLGTGGMYEQYF. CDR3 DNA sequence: TGTGCCAGCAGCTTAGGGACAGGGGGCATGTACGAGCAGTACTTC.

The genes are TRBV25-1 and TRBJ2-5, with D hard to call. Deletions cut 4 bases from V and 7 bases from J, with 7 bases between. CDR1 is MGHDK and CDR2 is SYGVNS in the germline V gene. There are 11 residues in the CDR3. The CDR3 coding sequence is TGTGCCAGCAGTGGAGGTGGGACCCAGTACTTC. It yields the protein CASSGGGTQYF.

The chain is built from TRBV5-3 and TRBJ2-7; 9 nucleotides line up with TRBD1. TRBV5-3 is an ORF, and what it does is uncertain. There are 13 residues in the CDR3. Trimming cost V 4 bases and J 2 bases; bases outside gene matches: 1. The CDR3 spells CARSDRGTYEQYF. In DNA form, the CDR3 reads TGTGCCAGAAGCGACAGGGGGACCTACGAGCAGTACTTC.

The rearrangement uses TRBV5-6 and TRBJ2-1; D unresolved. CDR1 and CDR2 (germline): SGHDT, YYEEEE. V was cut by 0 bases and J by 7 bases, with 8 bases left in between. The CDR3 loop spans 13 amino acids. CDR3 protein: CASSLVTGNEQFF. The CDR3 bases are TGTGCCAGCAGCTTGGTAACGGGTAATGAGCAGTTCTTC.

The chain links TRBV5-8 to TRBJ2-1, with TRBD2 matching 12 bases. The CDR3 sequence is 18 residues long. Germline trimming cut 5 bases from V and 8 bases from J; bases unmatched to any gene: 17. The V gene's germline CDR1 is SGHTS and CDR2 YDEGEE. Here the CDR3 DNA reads TGTGCCAGCAGTCCTCCTAGCGGGAGGGCCGGGAAAGCAGATGAGCAGTTCTTC. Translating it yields CASSPPSGRAGKADEQFF.

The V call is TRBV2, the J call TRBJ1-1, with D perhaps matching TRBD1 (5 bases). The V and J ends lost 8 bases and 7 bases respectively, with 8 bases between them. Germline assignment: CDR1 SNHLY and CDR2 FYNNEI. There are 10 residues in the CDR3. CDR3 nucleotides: TGTGCCAGCCAAGACAGTGAAGCTTTCTTT. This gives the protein CASQDSEAFF.

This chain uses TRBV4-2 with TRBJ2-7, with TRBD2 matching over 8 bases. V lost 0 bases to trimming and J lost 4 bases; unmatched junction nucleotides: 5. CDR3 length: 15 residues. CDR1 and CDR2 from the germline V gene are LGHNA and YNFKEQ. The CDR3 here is CASSQDTGRAYEQYF. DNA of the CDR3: TGTGCCAGCAGCCAAGATACCGGGAGGGCGTACGAGCAGTACTTC.